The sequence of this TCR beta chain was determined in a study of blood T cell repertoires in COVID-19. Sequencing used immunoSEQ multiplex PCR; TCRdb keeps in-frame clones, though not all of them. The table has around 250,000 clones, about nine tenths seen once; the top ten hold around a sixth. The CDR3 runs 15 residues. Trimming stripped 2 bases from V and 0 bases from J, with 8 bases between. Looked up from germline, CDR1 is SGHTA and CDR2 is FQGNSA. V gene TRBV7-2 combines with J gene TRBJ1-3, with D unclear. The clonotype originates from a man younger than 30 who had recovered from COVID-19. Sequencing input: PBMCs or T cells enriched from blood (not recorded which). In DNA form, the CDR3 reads TGTGCCAGCAGCTTACCCAGATACTCTGGAAACACCATATATTTT. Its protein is CASSLPRYSGNTIYF.